This T cell receptor (beta chain) was identified in a study of shared clonotypes between healthy human individuals. Study-level background: Ranging from 18 to 49 in age, donors were a couple of women and three men.

This CDR3 spans 19 amino acids. With V trimmed by 3 bases and J by 4 bases, 13 bases remained unmatched. Germline V gene data show CDR1 as LNHDA and CDR2 as SQIVND (reference sequence). Assay: immunoSEQ multiplex PCR; the TCRdb copy retains only in-frame clones and omits some. The repertoire has approximately 2.5 million clones, around 94% of them found once; the top ten carry about 0.13%. There were only Caucasian adults among the donors, and all lived in Nashville, Tennessee. A CD45RA+ naive subset and a CD45RA-negative memory subset were split from CD4+ cells. The sequencing sample was made of naive CD4+ T cells sorted from blood. Sample subset: CD45RA+ positively selected. The J gene is TRBJ2-3, the V gene TRBV19, with TRBD2 matching 13 bases. This receptor was identified in a man between 18 and 35 years old in good health. The CDR3 here is CASSIEGLAGAIFPDTQYF. The CDR3 nucleotides are TGTGCCAGTAGTATCGAAGGACTAGCGGGGGCCATCTTTCCAGATACGCAGTATTTT.